A single sample gave rise to the 8 T cell receptor beta chains below, sequenced in a study of response to subunit inactivated influenza vaccine. TCRdb itself ran the RT-PCR reads through MiXCR, one entry per CDR3 protein. The profile shows a few hundred thousand distinct CDR3 sequences, 14% of them singletons. The input for sequencing was PBMCs from blood, taken about 11 days after vaccination. These receptors came from a man in his fifties or sixties who received an inactivated influenza vaccine.

This clonotype appeared a few times. The genes are TRBV4-3 and TRBJ2-7; D is ambiguous. Looked up from germline, CDR1 is LGHNA and CDR2 is YSLEER. Trimming pared 0 bases from V and 3 bases from J, leaving 6 bases between. CDR3 size: 13 residues. The CDR3: CASSQEWGYEQYF. CDR3 DNA: TGCGCCAGCAGCCAAGAATGGGGCTACGAGCAGTACTTC.

The rearrangement uses TRBV27 and TRBJ2-1; TRBD2 matches 14 bases. The J segment lost 3 bases and the V segment lost 4 bases, leaving 5 bases of the junction unmatched. The CDR3 runs 17 residues. Per the germline V gene, CDR1 is MNHEY and CDR2 is SMNVEV (reference sequence). DNA of the CDR3: TGTGCCAGCAGTTGGACTAGCGGGGGGCCGGGCTACAATGAGCAGTTCTTC. Amino acid sequence: CASSWTSGGPGYNEQFF.

This clonotype was detected a few times. This chain connects TRBV5-8 to TRBJ2-3; D possibly matches TRBD1 or TRBD2 (5 bases each). Germline CDR1 reads SGHTS; CDR2 reads YDEGEE. CDR3 size: 16 residues. Trimming cost V 5 bases and J 1 base, with 17 bases left between them. CDR3 sequence reads: CASSFGTTFRTDTQYF. The CDR3 region has the DNA TGTGCCAGCAGTTTCGGGACCACCTTCCGCACAGATACGCAGTATTTT.

Many counts were recorded for this clonotype. The chain recombines TRBV2 with TRBJ2-3; no reliable D call. Trimming left V 2 bases short and J 5 bases short, with 14 bases between. The length of the CDR3 is 15 residues. Germline assignment: CDR1 SNHLY and CDR2 FYNNEI. CDR3 DNA sequence: TGTGCCAGCAGTGAATTCGGGCGGCGAGAAGATACGCAGTATTTT. This sequence encodes CASSEFGRREDTQYF. The whole variable domain, filled in from reference TRBV2 and TRBJ2-3, reads EPEVTQTPSHQVTQMGQEVILRCVPISNHLYFYWYRQILGQKVEFLVSFYNNEISEKSEIFDDQFSVERPDGSNFTLKIRSTKLEDSAMYFCASSEFGRREDTQYFGPGTRLTVL.

V gene TRBV7-2 combines with J gene TRBJ2-1; 8 nucleotides line up with TRBD1. The CDR3 extends over 15 amino acids. CDR1 and CDR2 from the germline V gene are SGHTA and FQGNSA. The ends lost 1 base at V and 4 bases at J; junction bases unmatched: 3. CDR3 loop: CASSLGTGPYNEQFF. The CDR3 nucleotides are TGTGCCAGCAGCTTAGGGACAGGGCCTTACAATGAGCAGTTCTTC.

On this clonotype: Sequence at one end of the junction differs from germline and may be a read error. The genes are TRBV29-1 and TRBJ2-1, with TRBD1 identical over 11 bases. Germline V gene lookup returns CDR1 SQVTM and CDR2 ANQGSEA. The CDR3 is made up of 14 amino acids. The CDR3, as DNA: TGCAGTGGCCAGAGGGACAGGGGGAACAATGAGCAGATCTTC. Protein sequence: CSGQRDRGNNEQIF.

V gene TRBV7-6 combines with J gene TRBJ2-5; no reliable D call. CDR1 is SGHVS, CDR2 FNYEAQ, per germline. Trimming took 1 base from V and 3 from J, leaving 3 bases between them. This CDR3 is 12 amino acids long. CDR3 loop: CASSLDKETQYF. DNA of the CDR3: TGTGCCAGCAGCTTAGACAAAGAGACCCAGTACTTC.

The CDR3 sequence: CASSPFPGQLYNEQFF. The CDR3 bases are TGTGCCAGCAGCCCCTTTCCGGGACAGCTCTACAATGAGCAGTTCTTC. This chain uses TRBV7-3 with TRBJ2-1; 7 positions match TRBD1. The CDR3 consists of 16 residues. With 5 bases clipped from V and 3 bases from J, the junction kept 10 bases outside the gene matches. The germline V gene has CDR1 SGHTA and CDR2 FQGTGA.